Following are 2 T cell receptor beta chains from one sample sequenced in a study of T cell clonotyping in hematopoietic cell transplantation. The table came from immunoSEQ multiplex PCR; TCRdb's copy has only in-frame clones and leaves some out. The sample consists of about 16,000 clones, around 90% of them appearing once. Sequenced input: peripheral blood mononuclear cells. The receptors were sampled from a man over 45 in good health. Some clones in this sample may be carry-over from other donors' samples.

The V call is TRBV23-1, the J call TRBJ2-7, with D hard to call. TRBV23-1 is flagged as an ORF with uncertain function. The CDR3 is 15 residues long. The V and J ends lost 0 bases and 5 bases respectively, with 14 bases between them. The CDR3 bases are TGCGCCAGCAGTCAATCCTACCCGGACCCCCACGAGCAGTACTTC. It translates to CASSQSYPDPHEQYF.

The chain has TRBV4-1 and TRBJ2-7; no firm D call. The length of the CDR3 is 13 residues. The germline V gene encodes CDR1 MGHRA and CDR2 YSYEKL. Trimming left V 4 bases short and J 1 base short, with 8 bases between. The CDR3 nucleotides are TGCGCCAGCAGCCTGGCCGCTTCCTACGAGCAGTACTTC. It translates to CASSLAASYEQYF.